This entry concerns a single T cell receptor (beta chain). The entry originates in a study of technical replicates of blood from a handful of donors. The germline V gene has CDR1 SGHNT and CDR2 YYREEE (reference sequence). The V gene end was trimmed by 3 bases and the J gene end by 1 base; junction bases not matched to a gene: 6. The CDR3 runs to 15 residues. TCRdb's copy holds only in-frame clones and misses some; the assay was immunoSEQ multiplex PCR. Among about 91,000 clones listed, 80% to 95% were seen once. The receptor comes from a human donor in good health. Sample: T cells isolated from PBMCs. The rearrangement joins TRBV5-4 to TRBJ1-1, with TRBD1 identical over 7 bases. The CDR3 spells CASSSPGTANTEAFF. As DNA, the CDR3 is TGTGCCAGCAGCTCCCCCGGGACAGCGAACACTGAAGCTTTCTTT.